The sequence of this T cell receptor (beta chain) was determined in a study of identical twins. Study findings and constraints: Excess low generation probability was seen in twin-shared out-of-frame alpha sequences. Invariant MAIT and iNKT cells may have partly biased zero-insertion analyses.

This clonotype was seen more than once but under ten times. Its target is unknown. TCRdb re-called the 5' RACE reads through MiXCR, storing one row per CDR3 protein. The sample yields about 890,000 distinct CDR3 sequences, 10% to 15% seen once. V lost 6 bases, J lost 2 bases, and 2 bases stayed unmatched. The CDR3 covers 14 residues. Germline-derived CDR1 and CDR2 are MNHNS and SASEGT. These same records also appear under a second study, on yellow fever vaccine responses in identical twins.

The sequence came from a woman aged 18-29 years in good health. The V and J genes are TRBV6-1 and TRBJ2-1; TRBD2 agrees at 9 bases. What was sequenced was PBMCs. This CDR3 is CASRSSGTYNEQFF. CDR3 nucleotide sequence: TGTGCCAGCAGGTCTAGCGGGACCTACAATGAGCAGTTCTTC.